Below are 8 T cell receptor beta chains sequenced from a single sample in a study of OX40 agonist ivuxolimab in advanced cancers. Assay: immunoSEQ multiplex PCR; the TCRdb copy retains only in-frame clones and omits some. The data hold approximately 70,000 clones, with more than 80% observed a single time. The sample consisted of CD4+ or CD8+ T cells sorted from blood, taken in a trial of the OX40 agonist ivuxolimab. The source of these receptors is an adult with an advanced solid tumor such as melanoma, head and neck, liver or kidney cancer.

The rearrangement joins TRBV6-1 to TRBJ2-7; TRBD1 matches 10 bases. The CDR3 has 15 amino acids. V lost 8 bases and J lost 7; bases outside the gene matches: 14. CDR1 is MNHNS, CDR2 SASEGT, per germline. CDR3 residues: CASGPPGDRGHEQYF. CDR3 DNA: TGTGCCAGCGGACCCCCAGGAGACAGGGGGCATGAGCAGTACTTC.

V and J are TRBV15 and TRBJ2-5, with 15 bases identical to TRBD2. Per germline, CDR1 LNHNV and CDR2 YYDKDF (reference sequence). The V gene end was trimmed by 0 bases and the J gene end by 5 bases; junction bases not matched to a gene: 7. There are 18 residues in the CDR3. Here the CDR3 reads CATSRDQGLAGGGETQYF. The DNA for the CDR3 is TGTGCCACCAGCAGAGATCAAGGACTAGCGGGAGGGGGGGAGACCCAGTACTTC.

As concerns this clone: This CDR3 is also generated by other DNA sequences in the sample. This chain connects TRBV9 to TRBJ2-3; D remains ambiguous. The V gene lost 4 bases and the J gene lost 6 bases, with 6 bases spanning the gap. Germline CDR1 is SGDLS and CDR2 is YYNGEE. This CDR3 is 11 amino acids long. For the CDR3, the DNA is TGTGCCAGCAGCCGTGGGGATACGCAGTATTTT. Translated, it gives CASSRGDTQYF.

This chain uses TRBV28 with TRBJ1-2; D is unclear. The germline V and J ends were trimmed by 7 bases and 2 bases, with 14 bases remaining between them. Germline-derived CDR1 and CDR2 are MDHEN and SYDVKM. CDR3 size: 14 residues. The CDR3 DNA reads as TGTGCCAGCATTAGAATCGACGGGAACTATGGCTACACCTTC. It translates to CASIRIDGNYGYTF.

The J gene is TRBJ2-5, the V gene TRBV27; D perhaps matches TRBD1 (5 bases). The DNA end favors TRBJ2-7, so the J call may be wrong. CDR1 is MNHEY, CDR2 SMNVEV, per germline (reference sequence). The CDR3 is made up of 14 amino acids. The CDR3 DNA follows: TGTGCCAGCAGCTTTAAGGACATTAACTACGAGCAGTACTTC. Its translation is CASSFKDINYEQYF.

The rearrangement uses TRBV5-6 and TRBJ2-7, with 9 bases aligning to TRBD1. CDR3 length: 15 residues. Germline V lookup: CDR1 SGHDT, CDR2 YYEEEE. V shed 1 base, J shed 2 bases, and the junction held 4 bases outside the gene matches. The CDR3 spells CASSLSDRGAYEQYF. The CDR3 DNA sequence: TGTGCCAGCAGCTTGTCCGACAGGGGGGCCTACGAGCAGTACTTC.

This chain connects TRBV7-3 to TRBJ1-1; tentative D call: TRBD1 (5 bases). This CDR3 comprises 14 residues. Per the germline V gene, CDR1 is SGHTA and CDR2 is FQGTGA. Trimming took 0 bases from V and 4 from J, leaving 9 bases between them. The CDR3 DNA reads TGTGCCAGCAGCTTAACGAGCGGGGGCACTGAAGCTTTCTTT. It encodes CASSLTSGGTEAFF. Combining the CDR3 with reference TRBV7-3 and TRBJ1-1 gives the whole variable domain GAGVSQTPSNKVTEKGKYVELRCDPISGHTALYWYRQSLGQGPEFLIYFQGTGAADDSGLPNDRFFAVRPEGSVSTLKIQRTERGDSAVYLCASSLTSGGTEAFFGQGTRLTVV.

The chain carries TRBV28 and TRBJ2-7, with a tentative D call TRBD1 (6 bases). The CDR3 runs to 13 residues. V was pared by 8 bases and J by 3 bases, with 14 bases between. CDR1 is MDHEN and CDR2 is SYDVKM in the germline V gene. The CDR3 nucleotides are TGTGCCAGCGGATCGGCAGGGGTCTACGAGCAGTACTTC. It is translated as CASGSAGVYEQYF.